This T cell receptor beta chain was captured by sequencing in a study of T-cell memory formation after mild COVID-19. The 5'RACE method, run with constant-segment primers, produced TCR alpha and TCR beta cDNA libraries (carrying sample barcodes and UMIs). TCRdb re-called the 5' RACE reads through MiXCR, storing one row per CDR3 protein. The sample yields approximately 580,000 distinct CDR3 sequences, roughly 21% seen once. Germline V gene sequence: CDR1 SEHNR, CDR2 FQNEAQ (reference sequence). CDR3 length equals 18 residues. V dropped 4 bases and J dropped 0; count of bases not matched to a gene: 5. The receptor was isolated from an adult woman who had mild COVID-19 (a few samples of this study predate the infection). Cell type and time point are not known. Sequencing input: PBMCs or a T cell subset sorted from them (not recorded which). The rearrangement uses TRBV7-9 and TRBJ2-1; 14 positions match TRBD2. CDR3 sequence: CASSSQGTSGSSYNEQFF. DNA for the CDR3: TGTGCCAGCAGCTCGCAAGGGACTAGCGGGAGCTCCTACAATGAGCAGTTCTTC.